Sequencing of this TCR beta chain was carried out in a study of blood T cell repertoires in COVID-19. Study summary: COVID-19 samples collected from the United States, Italy and Spain covered acute and convalescent phases. T cells, B-cell-depleted T cells, or PBMCs provided the cDNA or gDNA that served as material.

The CDR3 covers 15 residues. Germline V CDR1 and CDR2: SGDLS, YYNGEE. The J segment lost 6 bases and the V segment lost 6 bases, leaving 15 bases of the junction unmatched. Original methodology: Amplification from reference gene primers served as the basis for estimated nucleated cell counts. Assay: immunoSEQ multiplex PCR; the TCRdb copy retains only in-frame clones and omits some. That table gives V, J and clone size, and the DNA gave D and trimming. The sample has 150,000 or so clones, 70% to 80% seen once; the top ten hold roughly 9%. This chain uses TRBV9 with TRBJ2-7; 7 bases are shared with TRBD2. This TCR derives from a woman aged 50 to 65 with active or convalescent COVID-19. Sequencing used peripheral blood. This CDR3 reads CASTRGDGAAGEQYF. The CDR3 DNA reads TGTGCCAGCACCCGGGGGGACGGGGCCGCGGGCGAGCAGTACTTC.